This TCR beta chain emerged from a study of cytomegalovirus exposure and HLA in healthy donors. The overall study: Researchers previously reported finding more than 100 million unique TCR beta sequences from roughly 180 million T cells. Study conclusions and caveats: When presence/absence was analysed, sequencing depth was taken to be roughly uniform across donors. Per a prior analysis, the majority of TCR beta V segments were productive roughly 90% or roughly 30% of the time. What was likely a sequencing artifact was a cluster of highly shared sequence variants.

Comments on this clone: Its antigen is unknown.

PCR used 60 Vbeta primers and 13 Jbeta primers. The protocol was immunoSEQ multiplex PCR, while the TCRdb copy is restricted to in-frame clones and leaves out a portion. The sample yields 130,000 or so clones, roughly 74% seen once. The CDR3 has 12 amino acids. V was pared by 7 bases and J by 0 bases, with 7 bases between. The V gene's germline CDR1 is MNHNS and CDR2 SASEGT. Sequencing was carried out using PBMCs. The V gene is TRBV6-1, the J gene TRBJ2-7; D ambiguous. This TCR derives from a man in his forties or fifties in good health and CMV-seropositive. The CDR3 reads CASTQDSYEQYF. CDR3 nucleotides: TGTGCCAGCACCCAGGACTCCTACGAGCAGTACTTC.